The rows below give T cell receptor beta chains drawn from one sample of a study of blood T cell repertoires in COVID-19. Libraries were prepared by immunoSEQ multiplex PCR; TCRdb keeps only in-frame clonotypes and omits some of them. The sample lists fewer than 100,000 clones; 70% to 90% were seen once. Sequences were obtained from peripheral blood. The source is a man aged 50-60 years with COVID-19, enrolled during active disease. Both conserved end residues are part of each CDR3. A D gene is named only where the DNA matches it firmly. Some rows mark clone size as missing; the rest say once, few, many or name a class of expanded clone.

clone size,D gene,J gene,V gene,CDR3 DNA,CDR3 protein
.,TRBD2,TRBJ2-2,TRBV7-3,TGTGCCAGCAGCTTAATCCTAGCGGGAGGGCCGGGGGAGCTGTTTTTT,CASSLILAGGPGELFF
few,TRBD1,TRBJ1-2,TRBV19,TGTGCCACCGATACCGGGACAGGGGTACCCCTTTATGGCTACACCTTC,CATDTGTGVPLYGYTF
.,.,TRBJ2-6,TRBV6-2/TRBV6-3,TGTGCCAGCAGTTACGGGGGGACCGGGGCCAACGTCCTGACTTTC,CASSYGGTGANVLTF
.,TRBD1,TRBJ2-1,TRBV4-1,TGCGCCAGCAGCCAAGGCCTTGGACAGGGGAACAATGAGCAGTTCTTC,CASSQGLGQGNNEQFF
few,.,TRBJ2-7,TRBV5-1,TGCGCCAGCAGCTTCCGGGCAGGGTTGGACGAGCAGTACTTC,CASSFRAGLDEQYF
.,TRBD1,TRBJ1-4,TRBV19,TGTGCCAGTAGTACTGGGACAGGGGGCCGAAATGAAAAACTGTTTTTT,CASSTGTGGRNEKLFF
.,.,TRBJ2-7,TRBV29-1,TGCAGCGGTCCGGACTTAGACTACGAGCAGTACTTC,CSGPDLDYEQYF
.,.,TRBJ2-1,TRBV7-6,TGTGCCAGCAGCTTAGCGCTAAGGGGAAGCTCCTACAATGAGCAGTTCTTC,CASSLALRGSSYNEQFF
.,.,TRBJ2-6,TRBV5-1,TGCGCCAGCAGAACTGACAGCTCTGGGGCCAACGTCCTGACTTTC,CASRTDSSGANVLTF
.,TRBD1,TRBJ2-7,TRBV9,TGTGCCAGCAGCACTACAGGGGGAGGATACGAGCAGTACTTC,CASSTTGGGYEQYF
.,TRBD1,TRBJ2-7,TRBV4-3,TGCGCCAGCAGCCACCACTCCGGGACAGGGGGCTACGAGCAGTACTTC,CASSHHSGTGGYEQYF
.,.,TRBJ1-2,TRBV2,TGTGCCAGCAGGAGGGCCTTTAACTATGGCTACACCTTC,CASRRAFNYGYTF
.,TRBD1,TRBJ1-4,TRBV19,TGTGCCAGTAGTATGGGACAGGGGGCAACTAATGAAAAACTGTTTTTT,CASSMGQGATNEKLFF
.,.,TRBJ2-3,TRBV9,TGTGCCAGCAGCGTGGGGCCAGTGAGCACAGATACGCAGTATTTT,CASSVGPVSTDTQYF
.,.,TRBJ1-1,TRBV6-5,TGTGCCAGCAGCTCTCAGGGAGGTACTGAAGCTTTCTTT,CASSSQGGTEAFF
few,TRBD1,TRBJ2-1,TRBV30,TGTGCCTGGAGTGACGACAGGGGGGTAATTGGCAATGAGCAGTTCTTC,CAWSDDRGVIGNEQFF
.,TRBD2,TRBJ2-1,TRBV13,TGTGCCAGCAGCCCTCCCCCATCCCTAGCGGGAGGCCAGGGGGAGCAGTTCTTC,CASSPPPSLAGGQGEQFF
.,TRBD1,TRBJ2-7,TRBV30,TGTGCCTGGAGTGACCACAGGGGCGAGCAGTACTTC,CAWSDHRGEQYF